This T cell receptor (beta chain) derives from a study of T cell responses to AZD1222 COVID-19 vaccine. The V gene's germline CDR1 is WSHSY and CDR2 SAAADI. Trimming took 2 bases from V and 5 from J, leaving 7 bases between them. This CDR3 spans 13 amino acids. The method was immunoSEQ multiplex PCR; TCRdb's version includes in-frame clones alone and lacks a portion of them. The sample includes roughly 58,000 clones, about 85% of them seen just once. This chain joins TRBV10-2 and TRBJ1-3; D unresolved. This TCR derives from an adult in good health. This specimen consisted of peripheral blood, obtained on day 0 of MenACWY control vaccination. The CDR3 here is CASSERTRNTIYF. In DNA form, the CDR3 reads TGCGCCAGCAGTGAGCGGACTCGAAACACCATATATTTT.